The 27 T cell receptor beta chains listed next were all sequenced from one sample in a study of CXCR3-negative and CXCR3-positive naive CD8 T cells. Findings and caveats of the study: The TRB CDR3s that CXCR3-positive naive cells carried were more hydrophobic than those of CXCR3-negative naive cells.

5' RACE that incorporated UMI labels was used to prepare the TRB cDNA libraries. TCRdb re-called the 5' RACE reads, yielding one record per CDR3 amino acid sequence without DNA. Its listing shows approximately 100,000 distinct CDR3 sequences. These receptors' targets are unknown. What was sequenced was naive CXCR3+ CD8+ T cells from blood. Specified subset: CD45RO-CCR7+CD27+CD95- naive CD8+ T cells expressing CXCR3 (TNR3+). These receptors all stem from a human donor in good health. Some clones in this sample may be carry-over from other donors' samples.

This chain links TRBV28 with TRBJ2-2; TCRdb gives TRBD1 as the D gene, but with no DNA this cannot be confirmed. The CDR3 has 15 residues. Germline V gives CDR1 MDHEN, CDR2 SYDVKM. CDR3 sequence: CASRPGGAITGELFF.

The rearrangement links TRBV20-1 to TRBJ2-1; TCRdb reports TRBD1, a call that lacks DNA to check it against. This CDR3 has 17 residues. Germline assignment: CDR1 DFQATT and CDR2 SNEGSKA (reference sequence). CDR3 loop: CSAIGSGRDLDYNEQFF.

The chain recombines TRBV7-9 with TRBJ2-1. The CDR3 extends over 14 amino acids. Looked up from germline, CDR1 is SEHNR and CDR2 is FQNEAQ (reference sequence). The CDR3: CASSPQRSYNEQFF.

The V call is TRBV19, the J call TRBJ2-7; with no DNA, the TCRdb D assignment of TRBD1 cannot be verified. This CDR3 comprises 15 residues. CDR1 and CDR2 (germline): LNHDA, SQIVND (reference sequence). The CDR3 sequence is CASSRRTGNLDEQYF.

The chain couples TRBV18 to TRBJ1-2. CDR3 length: 15 residues. Per the germline V gene, CDR1 is KGHSH and CDR2 is LQKENI. CDR3 loop: CASSPRQLISEGYTF. The full variable domain, its missing parts supplied by reference TRBV18 and TRBJ1-2, is NAGVMQNPRHLVRRRGQEARLRCSPMKGHSHVYWYRQLPEEGLKFMVYLQKENIIDESGMPKERFSAEFPKEGPSILRIQQVVRGDSAAYFCASSPRQLISEGYTFGSGTRLTVV.

The V gene is TRBV7-9, the J gene TRBJ2-3. Germline assignment: CDR1 SEHNR and CDR2 FQNEAQ (reference sequence). The CDR3 has 12 residues. The CDR3 loop is CATQPGTDTQYF.

This sequence joins TRBV6-5 and TRBJ2-7. Germline V gives CDR1 MNHEY, CDR2 SVGAGI. The CDR3 extends over 13 amino acids. The CDR3 region is CASSDLSSYEQYF.

This chain uses TRBV27 with TRBJ2-1; TCRdb outputs TRBD1, but without DNA this stays unchecked. The germline gives CDR1 MNHEY, CDR2 SMNVEV (reference sequence). There are 15 residues in the CDR3. CDR3 residues: CASSSSPDPYNEQFF.

This chain links TRBV6-2 or TRBV6-3 with TRBJ2-1; TCRdb calls TRBD2, which cannot be checked without DNA. This CDR3 has 15 amino acids. Per the germline V gene, CDR1 is MNHEY and CDR2 is SVGEGT. CDR3 residues: CASSQPSGGRNEQFF.

This sequence joins TRBV10-3 and TRBJ2-3; the D call from TCRdb, TRBD2, cannot be confirmed without DNA. The length of the CDR3 is 17 residues. In germline, CDR1 is ENHRY, CDR2 SYGVKD. CDR3 loop: CAISESLAGGSTDTQYF.

The CDR3 region is CASSQDWVPGQYF. The chain joins TRBV14 to TRBJ2-7; TCRdb reports TRBD1, a call that lacks DNA to check it against. The CDR3 has 13 amino acids. Germline CDR1 is SGHDN and CDR2 is FVKESK.

The chain employs TRBV12-3 or TRBV12-4 and TRBJ2-1. The CDR3 is made up of 14 amino acids. The CDR3 is CASSLGGAPNEQFF.

CDR3 residues: CASSQSGSGTGIADTQYF. V is TRBV23-1 and J is TRBJ2-3; the TRBD1 assignment by TCRdb is unverifiable without DNA. TRBV23-1 is an ORF, and what it does is uncertain. The CDR3 runs 18 residues.

The rearrangement joins TRBV28 to TRBJ1-1. From germline, CDR1 is MDHEN and CDR2 SYDVKM. CDR3 length: 13 amino acids. The CDR3 sequence is CASSLPEGTEAFF.

The gene calls are TRBV19 and TRBJ2-2; TCRdb indicates TRBD2, and absent DNA this call remains unverified. Germline loops: CDR1 LNHDA, CDR2 SQIVND (reference sequence). The CDR3 length is 13 residues. CDR3 protein: CASSPPRTGELFF.

This chain connects TRBV2 to TRBJ1-1; TCRdb names TRBD1, which stays unverified in the absence of DNA. The CDR3 is made up of 15 amino acids. Germline CDR1 SNHLY, CDR2 FYNNEI. This CDR3 reads CASRMTGGPNTEAFF.

The chain combines TRBV29-1 with TRBJ2-3; TCRdb outputs TRBD2, but without DNA this stays unchecked. Germline CDR1 is SQVTM and CDR2 is ANQGSEA. This CDR3 comprises 15 residues. This CDR3 reads CSVEGLEAVGDTQYF.

This chain uses TRBV27 with TRBJ2-1; TCRdb calls TRBD2, which cannot be checked without DNA. Per germline, CDR1 MNHEY and CDR2 SMNVEV (reference sequence). The CDR3 totals 16 residues. The CDR3 here is CASSPWASGGSNEQFF.

V usage is TRBV7-6 and J usage is TRBJ2-2; TCRdb's assignment of TRBD2 cannot be checked, as there is no DNA. Germline V CDR1 and CDR2: SGHVS, FNYEAQ. The CDR3 spans 16 residues. The chain's CDR3 is CASSSLAGGDTGELFF.

The chain couples TRBV4-3 to TRBJ1-1. CDR1 is LGHNA and CDR2 is YSLEER in the germline V gene. The CDR3 loop spans 14 amino acids. This CDR3 reads CASSQGGTNTEAFF.

This chain joins TRBV3-1 and TRBJ1-1; TCRdb indicates TRBD1, and absent DNA this call remains unverified. This CDR3 is built from 15 residues. Germline CDR1 is LGHDT and CDR2 is YNNKEL (reference sequence). The CDR3 sequence: CASSQGPGGVDEAFF.

This chain connects TRBV12-5 to TRBJ2-1. CDR3 length equals 12 residues. Germline CDR1 LGHNT, CDR2 FRNRAP. CDR3 loop: CASGLPNNEQFF.

The genes are TRBV5-1 and TRBJ2-7; with no DNA, the TCRdb D assignment of TRBD1 cannot be verified. The V gene's germline CDR1 is SGHRS and CDR2 YFSETQ. The CDR3 is 14 residues long. The CDR3 spells CASSLAQGPYEQYF.

The chain carries TRBV12-3 or TRBV12-4 and TRBJ2-1; TCRdb's D call of TRBD2 is untestable without DNA. The CDR3 is 14 amino acids. The CDR3: CAVSSGGASNEQFF.

CDR3 region: CASSSGGGVETQYF. This chain joins TRBV7-9 and TRBJ2-5; absent DNA, TCRdb's TRBD1 call cannot be checked. This CDR3 spans 14 amino acids. Germline V gene sequence: CDR1 SEHNR, CDR2 FQNEAQ (reference sequence).

The rearrangement links TRBV30 to TRBJ1-2; TCRdb indicates TRBD1, and absent DNA this call remains unverified. The CDR3 covers 12 residues. Germline lookup yields CDR1 GTSNPN and CDR2 SVGIG (reference sequence). The CDR3 sequence: CAWSPGQGFDTF. Filled out from reference TRBV30 and TRBJ1-2, the complete variable domain reads SQTIHQWPATLVQPVGSPLSLECTVEGTSNPNLYWYRQAAGRGLQLLFYSVGIGQISSEVPQNLSASRPQDRQFILSSKKLLLSDSGFYLCAWSPGQGFDTFGSGTRLTVV.

The chain has TRBV27 and TRBJ1-2. The CDR3 is 13 amino acids. From germline, CDR1 is MNHEY and CDR2 SMNVEV (reference sequence). This CDR3 is CASSFARSYGYTF.